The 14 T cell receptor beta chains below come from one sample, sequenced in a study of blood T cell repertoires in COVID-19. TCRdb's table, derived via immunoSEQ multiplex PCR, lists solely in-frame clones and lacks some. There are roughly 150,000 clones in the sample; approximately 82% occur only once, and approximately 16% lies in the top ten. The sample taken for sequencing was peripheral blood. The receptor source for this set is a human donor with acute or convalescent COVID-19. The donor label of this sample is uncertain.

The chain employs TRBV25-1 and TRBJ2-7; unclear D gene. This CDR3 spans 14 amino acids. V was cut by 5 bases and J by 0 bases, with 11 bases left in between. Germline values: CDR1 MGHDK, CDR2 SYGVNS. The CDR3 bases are TGTGCCAGCAGTCCCGTTGGCATCTCCTACGAGCAGTACTTC. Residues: CASSPVGISYEQYF.

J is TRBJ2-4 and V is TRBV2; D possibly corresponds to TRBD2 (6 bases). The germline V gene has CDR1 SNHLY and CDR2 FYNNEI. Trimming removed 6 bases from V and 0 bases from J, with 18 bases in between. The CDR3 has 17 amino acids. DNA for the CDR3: TGTGCCAGCAGGGACTTAATCGGGGGTAGAGCCAAAAACATTCAGTACTTC. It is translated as CASRDLIGGRAKNIQYF.

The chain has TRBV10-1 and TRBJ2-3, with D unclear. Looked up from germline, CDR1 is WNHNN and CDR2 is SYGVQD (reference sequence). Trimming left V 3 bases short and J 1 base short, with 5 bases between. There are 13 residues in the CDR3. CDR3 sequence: CASSESGTDTQYF. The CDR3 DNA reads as TGCGCCAGCAGTGAAAGCGGCACAGATACGCAGTATTTT.

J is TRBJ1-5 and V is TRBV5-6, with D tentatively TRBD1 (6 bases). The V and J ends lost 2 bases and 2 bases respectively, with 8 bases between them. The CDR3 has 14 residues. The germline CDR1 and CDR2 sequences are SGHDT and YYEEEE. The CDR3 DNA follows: TGTGCCAGCAGCTTCCCAGGGGGCAATCAGCCCCAGCATTTT. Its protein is CASSFPGGNQPQHF.

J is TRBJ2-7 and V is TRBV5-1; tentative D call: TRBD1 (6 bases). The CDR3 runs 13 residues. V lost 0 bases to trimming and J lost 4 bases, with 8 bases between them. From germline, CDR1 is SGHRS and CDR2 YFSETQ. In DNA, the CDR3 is TGCGCCAGCAGCTTGGGGGGGCGGTACGAGCAGTACTTC. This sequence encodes CASSLGGRYEQYF. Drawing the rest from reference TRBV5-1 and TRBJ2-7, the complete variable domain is KAGVTQTPRYLIKTRGQQVTLSCSPISGHRSVSWYQQTPGQGLQFLFEYFSETQRNKGNFPGRFSGRQFSNSRSEMNVSTLELGDSALYLCASSLGGRYEQYFGPGTRLTVT.

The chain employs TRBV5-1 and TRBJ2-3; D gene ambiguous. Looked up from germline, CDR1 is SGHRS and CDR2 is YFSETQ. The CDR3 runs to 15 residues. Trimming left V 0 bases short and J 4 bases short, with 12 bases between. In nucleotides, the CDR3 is TGCGCCAGCAGCTTGGCAGCAGACGAGGCAGATACGCAGTATTTT. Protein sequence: CASSLAADEADTQYF.

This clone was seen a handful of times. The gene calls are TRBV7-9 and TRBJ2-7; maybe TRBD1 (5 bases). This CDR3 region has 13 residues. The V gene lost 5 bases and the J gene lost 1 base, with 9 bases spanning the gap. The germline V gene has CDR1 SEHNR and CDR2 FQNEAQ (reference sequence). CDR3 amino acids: CASSLSGSYEQYF. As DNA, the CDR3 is TGTGCCAGCAGCCTATCAGGGTCCTACGAGCAGTACTTC.

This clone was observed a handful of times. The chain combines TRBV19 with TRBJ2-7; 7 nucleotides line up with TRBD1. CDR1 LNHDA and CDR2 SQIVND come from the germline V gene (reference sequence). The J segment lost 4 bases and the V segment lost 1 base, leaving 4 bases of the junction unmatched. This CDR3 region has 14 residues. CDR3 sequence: CASSIGGGIYEQYF. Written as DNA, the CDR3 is TGTGCCAGTAGTATAGGAGGGGGCATTTACGAGCAGTACTTC.

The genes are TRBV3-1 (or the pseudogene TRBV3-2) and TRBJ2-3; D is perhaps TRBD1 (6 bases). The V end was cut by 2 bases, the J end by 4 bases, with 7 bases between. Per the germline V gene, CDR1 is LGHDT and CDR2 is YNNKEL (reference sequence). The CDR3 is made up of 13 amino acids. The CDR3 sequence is CASSQPGADTQYF. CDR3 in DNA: TGTGCCAGCAGCCAACCAGGGGCAGATACGCAGTATTTT.

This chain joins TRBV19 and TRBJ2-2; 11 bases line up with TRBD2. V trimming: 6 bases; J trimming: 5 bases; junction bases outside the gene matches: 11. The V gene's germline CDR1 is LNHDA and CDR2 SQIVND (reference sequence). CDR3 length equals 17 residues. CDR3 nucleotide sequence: TGTGCCAGTAGGCCGGGACTAGCGGCCACCGGTACCGGGGAGCTGTTTTTT. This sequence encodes CASRPGLAATGTGELFF.

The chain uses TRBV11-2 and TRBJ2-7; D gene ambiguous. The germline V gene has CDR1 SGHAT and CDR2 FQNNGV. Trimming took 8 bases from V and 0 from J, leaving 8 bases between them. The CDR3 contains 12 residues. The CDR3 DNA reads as TGTGCCAGCGGGCACCTCTCCTACGAGCAGTACTTC. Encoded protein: CASGHLSYEQYF.

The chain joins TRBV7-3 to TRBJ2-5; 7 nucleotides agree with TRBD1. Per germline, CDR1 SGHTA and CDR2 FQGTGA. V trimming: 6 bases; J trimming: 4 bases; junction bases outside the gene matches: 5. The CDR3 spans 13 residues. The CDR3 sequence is CASSRQGIETQYF. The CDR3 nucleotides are TGTGCCAGCAGTCGACAGGGTATAGAGACCCAGTACTTC.

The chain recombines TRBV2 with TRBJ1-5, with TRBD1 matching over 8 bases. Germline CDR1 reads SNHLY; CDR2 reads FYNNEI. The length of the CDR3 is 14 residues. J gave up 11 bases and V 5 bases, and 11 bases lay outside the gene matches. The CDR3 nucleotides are TGTGCCAGCAGTCCCGGACAGGGTGGAAGGGCCCAGCATTTT. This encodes CASSPGQGGRAQHF.

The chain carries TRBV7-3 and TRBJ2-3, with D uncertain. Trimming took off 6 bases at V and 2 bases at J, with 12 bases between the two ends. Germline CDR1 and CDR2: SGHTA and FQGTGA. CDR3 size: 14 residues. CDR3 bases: TGTGCCAGCAGTCAAGGATTAGCCACAGATACGCAGTATTTT. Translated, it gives CASSQGLATDTQYF. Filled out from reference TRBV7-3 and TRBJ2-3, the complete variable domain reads GAGVSQTPSNKVTEKGKYVELRCDPISGHTALYWYRQSLGQGPEFLIYFQGTGAADDSGLPNDRFFAVRPEGSVSTLKIQRTERGDSAVYLCASSQGLATDTQYFGPGTRLTVL.